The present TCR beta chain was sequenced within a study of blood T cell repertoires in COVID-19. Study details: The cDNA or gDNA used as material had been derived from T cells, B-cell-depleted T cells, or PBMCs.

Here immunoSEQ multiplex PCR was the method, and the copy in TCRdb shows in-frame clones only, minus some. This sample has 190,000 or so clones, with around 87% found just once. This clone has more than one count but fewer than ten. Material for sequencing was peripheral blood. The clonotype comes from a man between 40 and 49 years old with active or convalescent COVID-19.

CDR3 amino acids: CASSQGTSGVGELFF. DNA of the CDR3: TGTGCCAGCAGCCAAGGGACTAGCGGCGTCGGGGAGCTGTTTTTT. The chain employs TRBV3-1 (or the pseudogene TRBV3-2) and TRBJ2-2; 10 bases fit TRBD2. The CDR3 is 15 residues long. Trimming took 1 base from V and 7 from J; bases not matched to a gene: 3. Looked up from germline, CDR1 is LGHDT and CDR2 is YNNKEL (reference sequence).